One sample yielded the 16 T cell receptor beta chains listed below, sequenced in a study of cytomegalovirus exposure and HLA in healthy donors. PCR primers comprised 60 Vbeta and 13 Jbeta primers. Measured with immunoSEQ multiplex PCR; TCRdb has only the in-frame clones, and not every one. The sample has approximately 160,000 clones, 75% seen once; the top ten hold roughly 3%. Sequencing used PBMCs. All receptors come from a woman aged 50 to 60 in good health and CMV-seropositive.

The chain combines TRBV9 with TRBJ2-2, with 8 bases aligning to TRBD2. This CDR3 is 16 amino acids long. J was trimmed by 3 bases and V by 6 bases; bases with no gene match: 10. Germline assignment: CDR1 SGDLS and CDR2 YYNGEE. In DNA form, the CDR3 reads TGTGCCAGCACTCCGAGCGGGGGCGCCTACACCGGGGAGCTGTTTTTT. It yields the protein CASTPSGGAYTGELFF.

V is TRBV7-2 and J is TRBJ1-1; D not certain. Germline CDR1 SGHTA, CDR2 FQGNSA. The V and J ends lost 5 bases and 2 bases respectively, with 6 bases between them. CDR3 length: 12 residues. The CDR3 loop reads CASSMSNTEAFF. In nucleotides, the CDR3 is TGTGCCAGCAGCATGTCTAACACTGAAGCTTTCTTT.

This clone showed up just once. The J gene is TRBJ1-2, the V gene TRBV2; D is ambiguous. The CDR3 has 13 amino acids. Germline CDR1 and CDR2: SNHLY and FYNNEI. The V end was cut by 6 bases, the J end by 5 bases, with 13 bases between. CDR3 nucleotide sequence: TGTGCCAGCAGGGAGGGTCGAGTTTATGGCTACACCTTC. Residues: CASREGRVYGYTF.

As for this clone: Other DNA sequences of this sample code for an identical CDR3. The genes are TRBV6-5 and TRBJ2-7; maybe TRBD2 (6 bases). Germline CDR1 and CDR2: MNHEY and SVGAGI. The CDR3 consists of 12 residues. Trimming cost V 6 bases and J 3 bases, with 9 bases left between them. In nucleotides, the CDR3 is TGTGCCAGCAGCCCGACTAGCTACGAGCAGTACTTC. Translating gives CASSPTSYEQYF.

The chain couples TRBV25-1 to TRBJ1-6; 10 positions match TRBD1. CDR1 and CDR2 from the germline V gene are MGHDK and SYGVNS. The CDR3 runs 17 residues. Germline trimming cut 3 bases from V and 2 bases from J; bases unmatched to any gene: 4. CDR3 nucleotide sequence: TGTGCCAGCAGTGAGCTTGGACAGGGGGCCTATAATTCACCCCTCCACTTT. Protein: CASSELGQGAYNSPLHF.

The CDR3 nucleotides are TGTGCCAGTAGTCGGGGACAGATGCTCAACGAAGCTTTCTTT. Encoded protein: CASSRGQMLNEAFF. This sequence joins TRBV19 and TRBJ1-1, with TRBD1 matching 7 bases. Germline CDR1 and CDR2: LNHDA and SQIVND (reference sequence). V shed 5 bases, J shed 8 bases, and the junction held 11 bases outside the gene matches. The CDR3 runs to 14 residues.

The chain's CDR3 is CASSFLAGTKYF. As DNA, the CDR3 is TGTGCCAGCAGCTTTCTAGCGGGGACGAAGTACTTC. The chain links TRBV5-4 to TRBJ2-4; TRBD2 aligns across 9 bases. The germline gives CDR1 SGHNT, CDR2 YYREEE (reference sequence). The ends lost 2 bases at V and 14 bases at J; junction bases unmatched: 5. The CDR3 loop spans 12 amino acids.

The J gene is TRBJ2-2, the V gene TRBV5-4, with D unclear. Trimming took off 4 bases at V and 1 base at J, with 8 bases between the two ends. The germline V gene has CDR1 SGHNT and CDR2 YYREEE (reference sequence). The CDR3 is made up of 14 amino acids. CDR3 sequence: CASSTTGNTGELFF. In DNA, the CDR3 is TGTGCCAGCAGCACTACCGGGAACACCGGGGAGCTGTTTTTT.

This clone has at least ten counts. The chain has TRBV25-1 and TRBJ1-1; 7 nucleotides line up with TRBD1. Losses at the gene ends were 4 bases for V and 4 bases for J; bases not matched to a gene: 9. The CDR3 runs 15 residues. CDR1 is MGHDK and CDR2 is SYGVNS in the germline V gene. CDR3 coding DNA: TGTGCCAGCAGTGCCATGACAGGGTTGGGCACTGAAGCTTTCTTT. Translation gives CASSAMTGLGTEAFF. The full variable domain, its missing parts supplied by reference TRBV25-1 and TRBJ1-1, is EADIYQTPRYLVIGTGKKITLECSQTMGHDKMYWYQQDPGMELHLIHYSYGVNSTEKGDLSSESTVSRIRTEHFPLTLESARPSHTSQYLCASSAMTGLGTEAFFGQGTRLTVV.

The J gene is TRBJ2-6, the V gene TRBV10-3; D gene ambiguous. The germline V and J ends were trimmed by 2 bases and 0 bases, with 14 bases remaining between them. Germline assignment: CDR1 ENHRY and CDR2 SYGVKD. The CDR3 loop spans 18 amino acids. The CDR3 DNA sequence: TGTGCCATCAGTGAGATTACAGTATGGCACTCTGGGGCCAACGTCCTGACTTTC. This sequence encodes CAISEITVWHSGANVLTF.

This clone was seen only once. V usage is TRBV5-4 and J usage is TRBJ2-2; D uncertain. V lost 0 bases and J 8 bases, leaving 8 bases between the germline ends. The V gene's germline CDR1 is SGHNT and CDR2 YYREEE (reference sequence). The CDR3 loop spans 13 amino acids. CDR3 loop: CASSLDSPGELFF. CDR3 nucleotides: TGTGCCAGCAGCTTGGACAGTCCGGGGGAGCTGTTTTTT.

The rearrangement joins TRBV5-1 to TRBJ1-2, with D hard to call. Germline V gene sequence: CDR1 SGHRS, CDR2 YFSETQ. The CDR3 is 13 residues long. V was trimmed by 4 bases and J by 8 bases, leaving 15 bases between them. DNA of the CDR3: TGCGCCAGCAGCGCACAGACTATGGGGGGCTACACCTTC. The encoded protein is CASSAQTMGGYTF.

The V and J genes are TRBV29-1 and TRBJ2-1; TRBD1 might be the D (5 bases). Trimming shortened V by 6 bases and J by 4 bases, and 7 bases separated the two germline ends. Germline V gene lookup returns CDR1 SQVTM and CDR2 ANQGSEA. The CDR3 sequence is 11 residues long. The CDR3 region is CSVTDYNEQFF. CDR3 nucleotide sequence: TGCAGCGTGACAGATTACAATGAGCAGTTCTTC.

This clone was picked up one time. The rearrangement uses TRBV11-2 and TRBJ1-5; the D gene is possibly TRBD1 (5 bases). There are 15 residues in the CDR3. V was shortened by 5 bases and J by 4 bases, with 15 bases between the two germline ends. From germline, CDR1 is SGHAT and CDR2 FQNNGV. CDR3 DNA sequence: TGTGCCAGCAGCCGCATTGGGGGGTTTAATCAGCCCCAGCATTTT. Its protein product is CASSRIGGFNQPQHF.

The CDR3 nucleotides read TGTGCCAGCAAGCCCGGGACAATTCAGTACGAGCAGTACTTC. It codes for CASKPGTIQYEQYF. The V call is TRBV6-1, the J call TRBJ2-7; D perhaps matches TRBD1 (6 bases). V lost 7 bases and J 4 bases, leaving 17 bases between the germline ends. Per germline, CDR1 MNHNS and CDR2 SASEGT. The CDR3 length is 14 residues.

The CDR3 DNA is TGCAGCGCCCTTTCAGGGGAAAAAGACTATGGCTACACCTTC. Its translation is CSALSGEKDYGYTF. The genes are TRBV29-1 and TRBJ1-2, with D possibly matching TRBD1 (6 bases). Trimming pared 7 bases from V and 3 bases from J, leaving 18 bases between. Germline CDR1 is SQVTM and CDR2 is ANQGSEA. The CDR3 runs 14 residues. The entire variable domain, with the rest obtained from reference TRBV29-1 and TRBJ1-2, is as follows: SAVISQKPSRDICQRGTSLTIQCQVDSQVTMMFWYRQQPGQSLTLIATANQGSEATYESGFVIDKFPISRPNLTFSTLTVSNMSPEDSSIYLCSALSGEKDYGYTFGSGTRLTVV.